The 13 T cell receptor beta chains below were found in one sample sequenced in a study of T cells in Graves' hyperthyroidism and ophthalmopathy. From RNA transcripts, TCR beta CDR3 regions were amplified. Using the HTBI primer set, a first-round RT-PCR was run on the TCR CDR3. TCRdb recomputed calls from the multiplex PCR reads with MiXCR, one row per CDR3 protein. The sample lists approximately 610,000 distinct CDR3 sequences; over 15% were seen once. The sequenced sample consisted of blood. These receptors came from a woman between 18 and 29 years old with Graves' hyperthyroidism.

This clonotype was found a few times. The V gene is TRBV12-3 or TRBV12-4, the J gene TRBJ2-1; D gene ambiguous. V lost 1 base and J 7 bases, leaving 8 bases between the germline ends. The CDR3 spans 13 residues. This chain's CDR3 is CASSLGEVNEQFF. Written as DNA, the CDR3 is TGTGCCAGCAGTTTAGGAGAGGTGAATGAGCAGTTCTTC.

This clonotype has a count of ten or more. V usage is TRBV5-1 and J usage is TRBJ2-1; TRBD2 agrees at 8 bases. V lost 0 bases to trimming and J lost 5 bases; unmatched junction nucleotides: 4. The CDR3 loop spans 15 amino acids. From germline, CDR1 is SGHRS and CDR2 YFSETQ. The CDR3 sequence is CASSLVSGINNEQFF. As DNA, the CDR3 is TGCGCCAGCAGCTTGGTTAGCGGGATTAACAATGAGCAGTTCTTC.

This clonotype was seen ten or more times. The genes are TRBV7-9 and TRBJ2-3; D is perhaps TRBD1 or TRBD2 (5 bases each). The CDR3 contains 15 residues. Germline-derived CDR1 and CDR2 are SEHNR and FQNEAQ (reference sequence). Trimming removed 5 bases at V and 1 base at J, with 13 bases between. The CDR3 coding sequence is TGTGCCAGCAGCCCCCGGGACGGAGGCACAGATACGCAGTATTTT. Translated: CASSPRDGGTDTQYF. The full variable domain, rest sourced from reference TRBV7-9 and TRBJ2-3, is DTGVSQNPRHKITKRGQNVTFRCDPISEHNRLYWYRQTLGQGPEFLTYFQNEAQLEKSRLLSDRFSAERPKGSFSTLEIQRTEQGDSAMYLCASSPRDGGTDTQYFGPGTRLTVL.

This clonotype was seen only a few times. The V call is TRBV12-3 or TRBV12-4, the J call TRBJ1-6; 7 bases are a match to TRBD1. V dropped 4 bases and J dropped 4; count of bases not matched to a gene: 1. The CDR3 contains 14 residues. The CDR3 region is CASSWTGYNSPLHF. The CDR3 region has the DNA TGTGCCAGCAGTTGGACAGGTTATAATTCACCCCTCCACTTT.

Many counts were recorded for this clonotype. V usage is TRBV12-3 or TRBV12-4 and J usage is TRBJ2-4; D perhaps matches TRBD2 (6 bases). CDR3 size: 15 residues. V was clipped by 6 bases and J by 8 bases, with 20 bases between them. This CDR3 is CASSKGLGGRDIQYF. Written as DNA, the CDR3 is TGTGCCAGCAGCAAAGGGCTGGGGGGTCGGGACATTCAGTACTTC.

The V call is TRBV5-6, the J call TRBJ2-5; D is perhaps TRBD1 (5 bases). CDR1 is SGHDT and CDR2 is YYEEEE in the germline V gene. Trimming removed 4 bases at V and 1 base at J, with 8 bases between. The CDR3 sequence is 13 residues long. CDR3 nucleotide sequence: TGTGCCAGCAGCGACAGCCCCCAAGAGACCCAGTACTTC. Translated: CASSDSPQETQYF. The whole variable domain, remainder taken from reference TRBV5-6 and TRBJ2-5, is DAGVTQSPTHLIKTRGQQVTLRCSPKSGHDTVSWYQQALGQGPQFIFQYYEEEERQRGNFPDRFSGHQFPNYSSELNVNALLLGDSALYLCASSDSPQETQYFGPGTRLLVL.

This clonotype showed up many times. V usage is TRBV3-1 and J usage is TRBJ2-6; 7 positions agree with TRBD1. This CDR3 has 17 residues. Looked up from germline, CDR1 is LGHDT and CDR2 is YNNKEL (reference sequence). V trimming: 3 bases; J trimming: 2 bases; junction bases outside the gene matches: 7. The CDR3 sequence: CASSQLTGRAGANVLTF. CDR3 nucleotide sequence: TGTGCCAGCAGCCAGTTGACAGGGCGGGCTGGGGCCAACGTCCTGACTTTC.

As regards this clonotype: It may be a read error: a sequence one base away is much more abundant. The chain combines TRBV6-1 with TRBJ1-5; D is perhaps TRBD1 (6 bases). The CDR3 length is 14 residues. The V and J ends lost 6 bases and 3 bases respectively, with 12 bases between them. Germline assignment: CDR1 MNHNS and CDR2 SASEGT. CDR3 protein: CASSHRELNQPQHF. CDR3 DNA sequence: TGTGCCAGCAGCCACAGGGAGCTCAATCAGCCCCAGCATTTT.

The V gene is TRBV12-3 or TRBV12-4, the J gene TRBJ2-5; D remains ambiguous. The CDR3 has 13 residues. V lost 2 bases, J lost 5 bases, and 9 bases lay in between. The CDR3 reads CASSLWGRETQYF. The CDR3 bases are TGTGCCAGCAGTTTATGGGGTAGGGAGACCCAGTACTTC.

This clonotype was detected many times. This chain links TRBV28 with TRBJ1-4, with 8 bases identical to TRBD1. V was clipped by 3 bases and J by 10 bases; unmatched bases: 16. This CDR3 region has 17 residues. Germline V lookup: CDR1 MDHEN, CDR2 SYDVKM. CDR3 loop: CASSFGSRRDRSTKLFF. The CDR3 coding sequence is TGTGCCAGCAGTTTCGGTTCCAGACGGGACAGGTCGACAAAACTGTTTTTT.

Remarks on this clonotype: Given a much more abundant clone one base away, this may be a read error. The chain combines TRBV7-9 with TRBJ2-3; D might be TRBD1 (6 bases). Germline CDR1 SEHNR, CDR2 FQNEAQ (reference sequence). The CDR3 is 14 residues long. The CDR3 reads CASSLDRATDTRYF. CDR3 nucleotides: TGTGCCAGCAGCTTAGACAGGGCCACAGATACGCGGTATTTT.

At least ten counts were recorded for this clonotype. The chain combines TRBV7-9 with TRBJ2-2; 8 nucleotides align to TRBD2. The V segment lost 11 bases and the J segment 2 bases; nucleotides outside the gene matches: 19. Germline values: CDR1 SEHNR, CDR2 FQNEAQ (reference sequence). The length of the CDR3 is 18 residues. DNA of the CDR3: TGTGCCGCCAGCAGCTTGGTCGGCGGGGGGACAAACACCGGGGAGCTGTTTTTT. Translated, it gives CAASSLVGGGTNTGELFF.

The chain links TRBV15 to TRBJ2-6; possible D gene TRBD2, 6 bases. Germline CDR1 and CDR2: LNHNV and YYDKDF (reference sequence). Deletions cut 4 bases from V and 4 bases from J, with 17 bases between. This CDR3 has 17 residues. For the CDR3, the DNA is TGTGCCACCAGCATCGGGACTGTCTCTAGGGGGGCCAACGTCCTGACTTTC. As protein: CATSIGTVSRGANVLTF.